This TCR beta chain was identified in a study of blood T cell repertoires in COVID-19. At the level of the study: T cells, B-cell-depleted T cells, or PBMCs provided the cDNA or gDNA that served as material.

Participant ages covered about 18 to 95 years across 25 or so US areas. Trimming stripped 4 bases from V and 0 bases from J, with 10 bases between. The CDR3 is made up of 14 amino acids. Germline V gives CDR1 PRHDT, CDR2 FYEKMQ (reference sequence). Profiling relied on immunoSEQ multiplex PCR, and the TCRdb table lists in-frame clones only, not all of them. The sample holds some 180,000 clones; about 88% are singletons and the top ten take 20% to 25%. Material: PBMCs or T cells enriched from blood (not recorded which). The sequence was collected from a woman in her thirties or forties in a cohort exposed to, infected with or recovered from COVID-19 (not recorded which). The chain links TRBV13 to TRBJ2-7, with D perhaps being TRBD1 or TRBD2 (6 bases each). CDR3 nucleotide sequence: TGTGCCAGCAGCTCAGGGGAGGCCTCCTACGAGCAGTACTTC. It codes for CASSSGEASYEQYF.